The TCR beta chain described here comes from a study of blood T cells in healthy people across ages. This clonotype was picked up a small number of times. Its antigen is not identified. For the second PCR, which ran for roughly 7 to 11 cycles, a sample-barcoded 5' primer and a J-beta primer mix were used. TCRdb itself ran the 5' RACE reads through MiXCR, one entry per CDR3 protein. Of nearly 800,000 distinct CDR3 sequences listed, roughly three fifths are singletons. CDR1 is MNHEY, CDR2 SVGEGT, per germline. This CDR3 has 18 residues. Trimming cost V 5 bases and J 8 bases; bases outside gene matches: 14. Ranging in age from about 6 to 100, the donors were healthy Caucasian individuals from Russia. Study results and caveats: The fall in TCR beta diversity per million T cells was roughly linear with age.

The sample was blood. The chain carries TRBV6-2 or TRBV6-3 and TRBJ2-4, with TRBD2 matching 14 bases. This TCR came from a man between 40 and 49 years old in good health. The CDR3 DNA reads as TGTGCCAGCAGTATACCGGGACTAGCGGGAGAAGGAGTAGACATTCAGTACTTC. This codes for CASSIPGLAGEGVDIQYF.